These T cell receptor beta chains were read from a single sample in a study of cytomegalovirus exposure and HLA in healthy donors. Clones were read by immunoSEQ multiplex PCR, and TCRdb kept only the in-frame ones, dropping some. The sample holds 100,000 to 150,000 clones, roughly four fifths seen once. The sequencing sample was made of PBMCs. All receptors derive from a man aged 35-49 years in good health and CMV-seronegative. Both conserved end residues are part of each CDR3. D genes are given only for firm matches. Clone size appears in some rows only: once, few, many, or a class for an expanded clone.

d_call j_call v_call clone_size cdr3_nt cdr3_aa
. TRBJ1-5 TRBV28 few TGTGCCAGCAAACATAGAGGACACCCGCAAAGCAATCAGCCCCAGCATTTT CASKHRGHPQSNQPQHF
. TRBJ1-2 TRBV14 . TGTGCCAGCAGCCAAGGACAGATATATGGCTACACCTTC CASSQGQIYGYTF
. TRBJ2-7 TRBV6-5 few TGTGCCAGCAGTTACTCGAGGGGGACCGAGCAGTACTTC CASSYSRGTEQYF
. TRBJ2-3 TRBV4-3 . TGCGCCAGCAGCCAAGAGTTGACACAGGGTAGTAGTTCGCCAGATACGCAGTATTTT CASSQELTQGSSSPDTQYF
. TRBJ1-2 TRBV4-3 once TGCGCCAGCAGCCAAGATCCAGGGAGGACGGGCTACACCTTC CASSQDPGRTGYTF
TRBD1 TRBJ1-1 TRBV5-4 . TGTGCCAGCAGCCCCTCGGGACAGGGGCCCCCAATGAACACTGAAGCTTTCTTT CASSPSGQGPPMNTEAFF
. TRBJ1-2 TRBV30 . TGTGCCTGGAGTGTAAGTGGCCAGGGCGGCTACACCTTC CAWSVSGQGGYTF
TRBD2 TRBJ2-3 TRBV7-2 . TGTGCCAGCAGCCGGACAATGCTAGCGGGGGACAGAGATACGCAGTATTTT CASSRTMLAGDRDTQYF
. TRBJ2-6 TRBV6-5 . TGTGCCAGCAGTGCGAGCTCTGGGGCCAACGTCCTGACTTTC CASSASSGANVLTF
. TRBJ2-3 TRBV7-2 few TGTGCCAGCAGTGCCGACTCTGGATGGATAGATACGCAGTATTTT CASSADSGWIDTQYF
. TRBJ1-1 TRBV7-2 . TGTGCCAGCAGCCCAAGGACAGAAGCTTTCTTT CASSPRTEAFF
TRBD1 TRBJ1-2 TRBV5-1 . TGCGCCAGCAGCTTGATCGGGACAGGGAGGAAGAGCAACTATGGCTACACCTTC CASSLIGTGRKSNYGYTF
TRBD1 TRBJ2-7 TRBV28 . TGTGCCAGCAGTTTAGGACAGGGTGGCAACGAGCAGTACTTC CASSLGQGGNEQYF
TRBD1 TRBJ1-4 TRBV7-9 . TGTGCCAGCAGCTTAGCCCGACAGGGGGGTGAAAAACTGTTTTTT CASSLARQGGEKLFF
. TRBJ1-4 TRBV27 . TGTGCCAGCAGTTCTGGTGGCGAAAAACTGTTTTTT CASSSGGEKLFF
. TRBJ2-1 TRBV7-9 . TGTGCCAGCAGCTTGGCAGGGGTGAACAATGAGCAGTTCTTC CASSLAGVNNEQFF
TRBD1 TRBJ2-5 TRBV19 . TGTGCCAGTAGTATAGCCCTGACAGGGGGGCGCGAGACCCAGTACTTC CASSIALTGGRETQYF
TRBD1 TRBJ1-6 TRBV30 few TGTGCCTGGAGTGTAGACAGGGGAGTACCCTATAATTCACCCCTCCACTTT CAWSVDRGVPYNSPLHF
TRBD1 TRBJ2-7 TRBV5-1 . TGCGCCAGCAGCTTGGGACAGGGGACGGTCGAGCAGTACTTC CASSLGQGTVEQYF
TRBD2 TRBJ2-1 TRBV27 . TGTGCCAGCAGTACAACCCAGACTAGCGGGAGTGAGCAGTTCTTC CASSTTQTSGSEQFF
. TRBJ1-5 TRBV21-1 . TGTGCCAGCAGCGGGAAACAGGGCAATCAGCCCCAGCATTTT CASSGKQGNQPQHF
TRBD1 TRBJ1-2 TRBV27 . TGTGCCAGCGGATATATTCCGGGACAGGGCGCCGAGAAGTATGGCTACACCTTC CASGYIPGQGAEKYGYTF
. TRBJ1-2 TRBV4-1 . TGCGCCAGCAGCGAGACTCTAACGACAGGAGGCTATGGCTACACCTTC CASSETLTTGGYGYTF
. TRBJ2-3 TRBV18 . TGTGCCAGCTCACCCGGGAGCACAGATACGCAGTATTTT CASSPGSTDTQYF
. TRBJ1-3 TRBV5-1 few TGCGCCAGCAGCCTCTCTGGAAACACCATATATTTT CASSLSGNTIYF
. TRBJ2-1 TRBV6-1 . TGTGCCAGCAGGGACTTGTCCTGGGGCAATGAGCAGTTCTTC CASRDLSWGNEQFF
TRBD1 TRBJ2-1 TRBV9 . TGTGCCAGCAGCGCTGGACAGGGTGGCTACAATGAGCAGTTCTTC CASSAGQGGYNEQFF
TRBD1 TRBJ1-2 TRBV7-8 once TGTGCCAGCAGCCCCCCGACAGGGTTCTATGGCTACACCTTC CASSPPTGFYGYTF
. TRBJ1-5 TRBV19 . TGTGCCAGTAGCGACCTATACAAGGGAGTCCAGCCCCAGCATTTT CASSDLYKGVQPQHF
TRBD1 TRBJ1-1 TRBV5-1 few TGCGCCAGCAGCTTGGGGGACAGATACATGAACACTGAAGCTTTCTTT CASSLGDRYMNTEAFF
. TRBJ1-6 TRBV14 . TGTGCCAGCAGCCCAGTTAAGAATTCACCCCTCCACTTT CASSPVKNSPLHF
. TRBJ1-1 TRBV5-8 . TGTGCCAGCAGCTTGGACCGAGGTTCAGGGCGATTTCTGAGCACTGAAGCTTTCTTT CASSLDRGSGRFLSTEAFF